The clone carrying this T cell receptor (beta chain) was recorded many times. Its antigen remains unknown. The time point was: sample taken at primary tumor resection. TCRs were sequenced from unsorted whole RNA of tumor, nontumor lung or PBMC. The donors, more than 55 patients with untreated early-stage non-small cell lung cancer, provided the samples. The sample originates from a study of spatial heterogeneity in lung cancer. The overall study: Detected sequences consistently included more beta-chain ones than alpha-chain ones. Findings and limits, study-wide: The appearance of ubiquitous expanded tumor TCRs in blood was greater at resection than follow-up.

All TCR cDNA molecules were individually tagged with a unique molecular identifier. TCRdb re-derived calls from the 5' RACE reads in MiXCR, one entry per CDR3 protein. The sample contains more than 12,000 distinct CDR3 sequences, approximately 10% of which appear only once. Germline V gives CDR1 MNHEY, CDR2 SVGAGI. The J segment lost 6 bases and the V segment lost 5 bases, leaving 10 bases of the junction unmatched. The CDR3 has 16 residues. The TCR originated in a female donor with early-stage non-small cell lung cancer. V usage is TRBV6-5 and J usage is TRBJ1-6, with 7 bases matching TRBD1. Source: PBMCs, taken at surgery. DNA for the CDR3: TGTGCCAGCAGTAGTCGCCAGGGGGTTGGTAATTCACCCCTCCACTTT. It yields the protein CASSSRQGVGNSPLHF.